This T cell receptor (beta chain) was captured in a study of blood T cell repertoires in COVID-19. Study context: COVID-19 samples collected from the United States, Italy and Spain covered acute and convalescent phases. Nucleic acid was either cDNA or gDNA, and it came from T cells, B-cell-depleted T cells, or PBMCs.

CDR1 MNHEY and CDR2 SVGEGT come from the germline V gene. The CDR3 loop spans 12 amino acids. Trimming left V 4 bases short and J 4 bases short, with 8 bases between. Authors' methods: Amplification from reference gene primers served as the basis for estimated nucleated cell counts. Profiled with immunoSEQ multiplex PCR; TCRdb holds only in-frame clones, not every one. The D gene and trimming were derived from the DNA, and the V and J assignments and clone size from that table. The sample includes some 260,000 clones, 70% to 90% of them seen just once. This clone is a singleton in its sample. This clonotype originated in a human donor in a cohort sampled during active COVID-19. The rearrangement joins TRBV6-2 or TRBV6-3 to TRBJ2-7, with D tentatively TRBD2 (5 bases). Material: peripheral blood. In DNA form, the CDR3 reads TGTGCCAGCAGTTTGTCGGGGTACGAGCAGTACTTC. Translated: CASSLSGYEQYF.